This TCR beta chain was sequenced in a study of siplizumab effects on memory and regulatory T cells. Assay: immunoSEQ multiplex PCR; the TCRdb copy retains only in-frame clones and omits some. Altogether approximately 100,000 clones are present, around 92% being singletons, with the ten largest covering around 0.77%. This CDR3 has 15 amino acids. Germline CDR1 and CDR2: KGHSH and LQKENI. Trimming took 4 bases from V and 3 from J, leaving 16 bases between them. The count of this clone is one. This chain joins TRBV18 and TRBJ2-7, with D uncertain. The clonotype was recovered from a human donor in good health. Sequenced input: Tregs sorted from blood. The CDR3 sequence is CASSRVSAPSYEQYF. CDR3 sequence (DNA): TGTGCCAGCTCACGTGTTTCAGCTCCCAGCTACGAGCAGTACTTC.